This is a list of T cell receptor beta chains from one sample in a study of blood T cell repertoires in COVID-19. The protocol was immunoSEQ multiplex PCR, while the TCRdb copy is restricted to in-frame clones and leaves out a portion. The sample includes 110,000 to 150,000 clones, 65% to 85% of them seen just once. The material sequenced was peripheral blood. These receptor sequences come from a man in his forties or fifties with active or convalescent COVID-19. The conserved cysteine and the conserved F or W are not part of the CDR3 here. Each record gives: J gene, V gene, CDR3 length, CDR3 protein.

TRBJ2-3 | TRBV12-3/TRBV12-4 | 10 | ASTVNEDTQY
TRBJ1-3 | TRBV28 | 13 | ASSSYRGSGNTIY
TRBJ1-5 | TRBV5-8 | 13 | ASSLARGHDQPQH
TRBJ2-3 | TRBV10-2 | 11 | ASLQGSTDTQY
TRBJ2-3 | TRBV20-1 | 12 | SASRGYRTDTQY
TRBJ1-4 | TRBV5-1 | 14 | ASSMGVVAGEEKLF
TRBJ1-2 | TRBV7-2 | 10 | ASSLKRIGYT
TRBJ2-5 | TRBV7-2 | 12 | ASSFSRGAKTQY
TRBJ2-7 | TRBV27 | 13 | ASSLGGRGLRGQY
TRBJ2-2 | TRBV24-1 | 15 | ATSDFPPDRDTGELF
TRBJ2-7 | TRBV7-3 | 13 | ASSLVGRGTYEQY